This TCR beta chain comes out of a study of cytomegalovirus exposure and HLA in healthy donors. Study overall: From HLA-typed donors, an early data release held roughly 80 million unique TCRs.

V dropped 4 bases and J dropped 9; count of bases not matched to a gene: 11. The CDR3 has 14 residues. Germline CDR1 and CDR2: SGHKS and YYEKEE (reference sequence). The PCR contained 60 Vbeta and 13 Jbeta primers. Assay: immunoSEQ multiplex PCR; the TCRdb copy retains only in-frame clones and omits some. The listing contains approximately 100,000 clones. This chain connects TRBV5-5 to TRBJ1-1; the match to TRBD1 covers 8 bases. The receptor comes from a middle-aged man in good health and CMV-seropositive. The specimen sequenced was PBMCs. CDR3: CASSLDRAVPKAFF. CDR3 sequence (DNA): TGTGCCAGCAGCCTGGACAGGGCGGTACCTAAAGCTTTCTTT.